This T cell receptor beta chain appears in the sequencing data of a study of tumor and adjacent non-tumor tissue in lung cancer. At the level of the study: Samples averaged approximately 4.2 million productive TCRbeta reads each.

This clonotype was observed at least ten times. RNA was extracted from bulk tissue without any cell sorting. The library came from three nested PCR rounds adapted from ARM-PCR protocols. MiXCR, run by TCRdb on the multiplex PCR reads, gives a single entry per CDR3 protein. Of about 80,000 distinct CDR3 sequences listed, around 85% were seen once; the top ten hold roughly 14%. Trimming pared 2 bases from V and 0 bases from J, leaving 15 bases between. The CDR3 totals 16 residues. The germline V gene has CDR1 SGHRS and CDR2 YFSETQ. Sequencing input: lung tumor tissue. This chain uses TRBV5-1 with TRBJ2-7, with D possibly being TRBD1 (6 bases). This sequence was found in a woman between 50 and 59 years old with non-small cell lung cancer. The CDR3 nucleotides are TGCGCCAGCAGCTTAAGGACCGGACAGACCTCCTACGAGCAGTACTTC. Protein: CASSLRTGQTSYEQYF.